This TCR beta chain emerged from a study of T-cell reconstitution after alpha-beta-depleted transplantation in children. Unique molecular identifiers were used in preparing the TCRbeta library. TCRdb fed the PCR reads into MiXCR, producing one record per CDR3 protein. The sample consists of hundreds of thousands of distinct CDR3 sequences, about 15% of them appearing once. CDR3 size: 18 residues. Germline values: CDR1 SGHAT, CDR2 FQNNGV. With 5 bases removed from V and 0 bases from J, the gap between germline ends came to 20 bases. This TCR came from a human donor who donated a stem cell graft to a child with acute myeloid leukemia. This chain links TRBV11-2 with TRBJ1-5; TRBD1 might be the D (5 bases). The specimen was PBMCs from the stem cell graft donor, collected from the stem cell graft. CDR3 region: CASSPMGGGIYSNQPQHF. In DNA form, the CDR3 reads TGTGCCAGCAGCCCCATGGGGGGGGGTATTTATAGCAATCAGCCCCAGCATTTT.